A single T cell receptor beta chain is shown here with its context. The entry originates in a study of technical replicates of blood from a handful of donors. Measured with immunoSEQ multiplex PCR; TCRdb has only the in-frame clones, and not every one. The sample has tens of thousands of clones, 85% to 95% seen once. Trimming removed 6 bases at V and 1 base at J, with 6 bases between. The CDR3 sequence is 12 residues long. Germline CDR1 and CDR2: LNHDA and SQIVND (reference sequence). The chain carries TRBV19 and TRBJ1-1; D unclear. Material: T cells isolated from PBMCs. The sequence was collected from a human donor in good health. CDR3 sequence reads: CASRSWNTEAFF. The CDR3 region has the DNA TGTGCCAGTAGAAGCTGGAACACTGAAGCTTTCTTT.